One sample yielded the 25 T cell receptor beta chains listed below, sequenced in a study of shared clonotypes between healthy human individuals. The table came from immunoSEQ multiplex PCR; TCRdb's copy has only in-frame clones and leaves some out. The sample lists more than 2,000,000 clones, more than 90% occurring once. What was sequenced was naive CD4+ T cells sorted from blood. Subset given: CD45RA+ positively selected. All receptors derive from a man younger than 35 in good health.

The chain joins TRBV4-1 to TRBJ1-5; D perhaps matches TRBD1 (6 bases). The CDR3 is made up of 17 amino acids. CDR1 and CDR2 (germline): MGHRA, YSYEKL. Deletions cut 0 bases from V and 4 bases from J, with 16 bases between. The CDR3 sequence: CASSQETSRQGNQPQHF. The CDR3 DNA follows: TGCGCCAGCAGCCAAGAAACCAGTAGGCAGGGGAATCAGCCCCAGCATTTT.

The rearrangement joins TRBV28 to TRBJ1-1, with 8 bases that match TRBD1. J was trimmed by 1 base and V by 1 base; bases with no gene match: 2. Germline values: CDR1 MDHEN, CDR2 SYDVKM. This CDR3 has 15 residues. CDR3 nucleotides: TGTGCCAGCAGTTTATTTGGGACAGGGAACACTGAAGCTTTCTTT. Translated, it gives CASSLFGTGNTEAFF.

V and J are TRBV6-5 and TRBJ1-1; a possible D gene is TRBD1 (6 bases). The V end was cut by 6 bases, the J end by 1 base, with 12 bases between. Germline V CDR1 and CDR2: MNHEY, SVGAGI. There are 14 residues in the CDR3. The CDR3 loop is CASSRGGPNTEAFF. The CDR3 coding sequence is TGTGCCAGCAGCCGGGGGGGGCCGAACACTGAAGCTTTCTTT.

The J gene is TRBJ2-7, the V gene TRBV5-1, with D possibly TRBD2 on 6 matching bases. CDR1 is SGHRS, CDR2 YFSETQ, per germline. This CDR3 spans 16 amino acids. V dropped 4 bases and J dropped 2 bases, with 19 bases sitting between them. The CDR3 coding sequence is TGCGCCAGCAGCCCGGCGGGTAGCGGAACGACCTACGAGCAGTACTTC. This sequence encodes CASSPAGSGTTYEQYF. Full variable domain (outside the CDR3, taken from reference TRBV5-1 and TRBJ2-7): KAGVTQTPRYLIKTRGQQVTLSCSPISGHRSVSWYQQTPGQGLQFLFEYFSETQRNKGNFPGRFSGRQFSNSRSEMNVSTLELGDSALYLCASSPAGSGTTYEQYFGPGTRLTVT.

The CDR3 region has the DNA TGCGCCAGCAGCCAAGACTACAGGTCATGGGGAAATCAGCCCCAGCATTTT. Translating gives CASSQDYRSWGNQPQHF. The chain employs TRBV4-3 and TRBJ1-5; maybe TRBD1 (5 bases). CDR3 size: 17 residues. V was cut by 0 bases and J by 4 bases, with 16 bases left in between. Per germline, CDR1 LGHNA and CDR2 YSLEER.

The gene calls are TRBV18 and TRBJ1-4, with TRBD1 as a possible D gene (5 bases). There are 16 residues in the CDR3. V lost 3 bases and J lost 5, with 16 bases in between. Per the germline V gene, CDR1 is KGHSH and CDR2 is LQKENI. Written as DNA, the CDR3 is TGTGCCAGCTCACCGCTAACCGGGACGGTAAATGAAAAACTGTTTTTT. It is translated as CASSPLTGTVNEKLFF.

CDR3 in amino acids: CSVEPLGENYGYTF. CDR3 sequence (DNA): TGCAGCGTTGAACCTCTGGGAGAGAACTATGGCTACACCTTC. The chain uses TRBV29-1 and TRBJ1-2, with no clear D. The CDR3 has 14 residues. Between the trimmed V and J ends, which lost 2 bases and 2 bases, there was a span of 12 bases. Germline CDR1 SQVTM, CDR2 ANQGSEA.

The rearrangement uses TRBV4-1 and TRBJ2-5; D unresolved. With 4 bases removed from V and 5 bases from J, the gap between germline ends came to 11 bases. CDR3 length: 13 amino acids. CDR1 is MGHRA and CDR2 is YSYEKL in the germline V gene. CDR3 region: CASSPLRWETQYF. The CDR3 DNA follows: TGCGCCAGCAGCCCCCTCAGATGGGAGACCCAGTACTTC.

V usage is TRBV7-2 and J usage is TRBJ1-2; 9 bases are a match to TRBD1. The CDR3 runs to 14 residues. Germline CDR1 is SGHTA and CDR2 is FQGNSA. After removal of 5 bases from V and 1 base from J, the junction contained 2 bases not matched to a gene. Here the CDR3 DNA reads TGTGCCAGCAGCCGGACAGGGGTTAACTATGGCTACACCTTC. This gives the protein CASSRTGVNYGYTF.

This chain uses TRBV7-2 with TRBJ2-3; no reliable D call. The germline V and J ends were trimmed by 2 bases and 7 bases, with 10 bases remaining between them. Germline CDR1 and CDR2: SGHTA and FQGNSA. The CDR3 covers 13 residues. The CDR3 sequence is CASSLRMMNTQYF. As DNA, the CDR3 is TGTGCCAGCAGCTTAAGGATGATGAATACGCAGTATTTT.

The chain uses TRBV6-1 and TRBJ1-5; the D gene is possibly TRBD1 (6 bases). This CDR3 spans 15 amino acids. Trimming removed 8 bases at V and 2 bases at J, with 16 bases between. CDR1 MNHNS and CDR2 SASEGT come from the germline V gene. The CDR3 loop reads CASGPGDKGNQPQHF. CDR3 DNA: TGTGCCAGCGGTCCAGGGGATAAAGGCAATCAGCCCCAGCATTTT.

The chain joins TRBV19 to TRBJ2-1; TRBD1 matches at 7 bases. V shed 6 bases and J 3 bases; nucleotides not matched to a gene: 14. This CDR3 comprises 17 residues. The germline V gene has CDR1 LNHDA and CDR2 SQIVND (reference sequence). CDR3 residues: CASRETDGQGDYNEQFF. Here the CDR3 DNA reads TGTGCCAGTAGGGAGACGGATGGGCAGGGGGACTACAATGAGCAGTTCTTC.

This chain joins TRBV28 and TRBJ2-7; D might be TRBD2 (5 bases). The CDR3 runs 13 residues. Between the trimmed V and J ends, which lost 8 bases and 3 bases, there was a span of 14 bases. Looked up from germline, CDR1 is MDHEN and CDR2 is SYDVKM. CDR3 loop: CASSRAGNYEQYF. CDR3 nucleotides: TGTGCCAGCTCCCGGGCGGGTAACTACGAGCAGTACTTC.

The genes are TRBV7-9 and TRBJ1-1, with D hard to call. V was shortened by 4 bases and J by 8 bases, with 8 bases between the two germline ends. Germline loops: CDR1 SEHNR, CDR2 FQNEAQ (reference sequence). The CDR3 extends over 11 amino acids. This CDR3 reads CASSYSEEAFF. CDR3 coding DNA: TGTGCCAGCAGCTACTCAGAGGAAGCTTTCTTT.

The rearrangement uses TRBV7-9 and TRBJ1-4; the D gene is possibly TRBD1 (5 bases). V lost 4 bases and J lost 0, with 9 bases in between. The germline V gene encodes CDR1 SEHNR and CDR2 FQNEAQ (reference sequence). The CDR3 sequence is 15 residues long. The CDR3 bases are TGTGCCAGCAGCTCGACAGCGTCAACTAATGAAAAACTGTTTTTT. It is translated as CASSSTASTNEKLFF. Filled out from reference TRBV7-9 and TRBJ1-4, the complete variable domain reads DTGVSQNPRHKITKRGQNVTFRCDPISEHNRLYWYRQTLGQGPEFLTYFQNEAQLEKSRLLSDRFSAERPKGSFSTLEIQRTEQGDSAMYLCASSSTASTNEKLFFGSGTQLSVL.

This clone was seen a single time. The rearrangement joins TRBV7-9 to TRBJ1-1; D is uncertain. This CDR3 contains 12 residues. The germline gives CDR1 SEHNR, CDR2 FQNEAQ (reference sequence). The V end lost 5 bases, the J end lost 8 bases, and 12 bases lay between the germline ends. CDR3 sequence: CASSQTNLEAFF. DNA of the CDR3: TGTGCCAGCAGCCAAACTAATTTGGAAGCTTTCTTT.

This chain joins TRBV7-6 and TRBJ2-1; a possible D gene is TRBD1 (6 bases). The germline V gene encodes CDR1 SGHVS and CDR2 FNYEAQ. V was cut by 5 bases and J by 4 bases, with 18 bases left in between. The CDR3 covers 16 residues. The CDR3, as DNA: TGTGCCAGCAGCCGCCGATACCGGGACACGTACAATGAGCAGTTCTTC. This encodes CASSRRYRDTYNEQFF.

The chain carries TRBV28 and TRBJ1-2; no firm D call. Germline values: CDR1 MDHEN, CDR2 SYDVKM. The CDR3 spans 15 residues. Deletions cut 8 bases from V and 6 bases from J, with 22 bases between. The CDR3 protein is CASLSGRPSVNGYTF. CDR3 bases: TGTGCCAGCCTCTCGGGCAGGCCCTCGGTGAATGGCTACACCTTC.

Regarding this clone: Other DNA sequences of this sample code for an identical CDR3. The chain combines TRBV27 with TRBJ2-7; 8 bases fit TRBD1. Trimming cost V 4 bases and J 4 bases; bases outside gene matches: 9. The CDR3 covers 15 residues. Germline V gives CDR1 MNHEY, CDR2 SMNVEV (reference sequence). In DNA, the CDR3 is TGTGCCAGCAGTTCAGGACAGGGAGTAGGGTACGAGCAGTACTTC. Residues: CASSSGQGVGYEQYF.

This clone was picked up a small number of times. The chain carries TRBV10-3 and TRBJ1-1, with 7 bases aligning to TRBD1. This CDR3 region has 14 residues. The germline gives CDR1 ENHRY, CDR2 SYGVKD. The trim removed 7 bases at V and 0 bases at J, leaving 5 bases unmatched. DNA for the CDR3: TGTGCCATCACCCCAGGGACAGTGAACACTGAAGCTTTCTTT. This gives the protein CAITPGTVNTEAFF.

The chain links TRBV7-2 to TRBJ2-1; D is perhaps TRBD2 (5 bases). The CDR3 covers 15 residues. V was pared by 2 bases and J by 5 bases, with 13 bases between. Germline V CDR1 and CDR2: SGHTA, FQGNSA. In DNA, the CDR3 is TGTGCCAGCAGCTTAAGTACGGGGAGAAACAATGAGCAGTTCTTC. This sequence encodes CASSLSTGRNNEQFF.

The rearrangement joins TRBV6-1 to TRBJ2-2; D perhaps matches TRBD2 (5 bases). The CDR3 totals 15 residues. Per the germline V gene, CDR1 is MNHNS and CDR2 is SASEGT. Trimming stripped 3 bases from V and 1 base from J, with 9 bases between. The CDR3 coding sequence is TGTGCCAGCAGTGATAAGGGAGAGAACACCGGGGAGCTGTTTTTT. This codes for CASSDKGENTGELFF.

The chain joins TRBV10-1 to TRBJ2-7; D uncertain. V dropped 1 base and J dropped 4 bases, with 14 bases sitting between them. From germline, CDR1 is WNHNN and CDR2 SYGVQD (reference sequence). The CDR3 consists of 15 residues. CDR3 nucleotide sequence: TGCGCCAGCAGTGAGTTTTCAACCAAGACTTACGAGCAGTACTTC. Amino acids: CASSEFSTKTYEQYF.

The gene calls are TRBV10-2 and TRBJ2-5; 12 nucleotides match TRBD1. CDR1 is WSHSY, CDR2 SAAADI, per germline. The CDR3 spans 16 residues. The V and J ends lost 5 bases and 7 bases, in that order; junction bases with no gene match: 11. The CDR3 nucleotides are TGCGCCAGCAGTAACTCCGGGACAGGGGGCTTCGGGACCCAGTACTTC. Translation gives CASSNSGTGGFGTQYF.

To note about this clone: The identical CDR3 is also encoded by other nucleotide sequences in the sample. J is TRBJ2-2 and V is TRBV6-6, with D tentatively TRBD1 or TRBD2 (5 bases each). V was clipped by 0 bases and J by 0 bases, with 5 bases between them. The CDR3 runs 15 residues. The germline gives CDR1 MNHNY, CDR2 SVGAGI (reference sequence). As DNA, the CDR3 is TGTGCCAGCAGTTACTCGGGGGCGAACACCGGGGAGCTGTTTTTT. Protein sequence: CASSYSGANTGELFF.